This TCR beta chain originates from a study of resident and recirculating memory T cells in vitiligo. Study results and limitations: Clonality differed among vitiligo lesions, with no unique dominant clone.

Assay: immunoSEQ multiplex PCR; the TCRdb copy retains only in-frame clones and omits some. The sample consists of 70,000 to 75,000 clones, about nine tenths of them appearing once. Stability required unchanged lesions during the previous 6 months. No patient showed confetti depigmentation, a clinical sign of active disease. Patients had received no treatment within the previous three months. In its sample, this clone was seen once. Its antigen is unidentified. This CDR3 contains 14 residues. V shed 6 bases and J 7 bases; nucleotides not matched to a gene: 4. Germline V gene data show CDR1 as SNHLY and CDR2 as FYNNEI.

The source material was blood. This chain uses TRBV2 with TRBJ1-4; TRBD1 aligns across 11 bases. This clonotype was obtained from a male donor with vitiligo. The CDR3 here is CASRDRGQVEKLFF. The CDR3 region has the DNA TGTGCCAGCAGGGACAGGGGGCAGGTTGAAAAACTGTTTTTT.